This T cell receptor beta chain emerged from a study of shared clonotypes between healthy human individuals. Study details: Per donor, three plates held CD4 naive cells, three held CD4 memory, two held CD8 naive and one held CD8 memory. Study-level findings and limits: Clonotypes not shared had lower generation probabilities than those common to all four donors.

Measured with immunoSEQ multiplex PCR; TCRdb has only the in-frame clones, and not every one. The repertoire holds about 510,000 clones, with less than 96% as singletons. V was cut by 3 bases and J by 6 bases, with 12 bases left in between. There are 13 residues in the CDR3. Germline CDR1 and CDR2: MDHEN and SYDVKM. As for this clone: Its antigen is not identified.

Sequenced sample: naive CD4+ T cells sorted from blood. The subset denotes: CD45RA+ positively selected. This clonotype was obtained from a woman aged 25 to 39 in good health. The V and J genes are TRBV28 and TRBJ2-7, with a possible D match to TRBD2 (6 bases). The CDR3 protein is CASSFQRAGEQYF. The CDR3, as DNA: TGTGCCAGCAGTTTCCAGCGGGCAGGCGAGCAGTACTTC.